Listed below are T cell receptor beta chains from one sample, sequenced in a study of cytomegalovirus exposure and HLA in healthy donors. The method was immunoSEQ multiplex PCR; TCRdb's version includes in-frame clones alone and lacks a portion of them. The repertoire has about 160,000 clones, 88% of them found once; the top ten carry 2.5% to 3.5%. The sequenced sample consisted of PBMCs. Receptors were obtained from a man aged 18-30 years in good health and CMV-seronegative. The CDR3 runs from the conserved cysteine through the conserved F or W. D genes are given only for firm matches. Clone size appears in some rows only: once, few, many, or a class for an expanded clone.

D: .; size: .; J: TRBJ2-7; V: TRBV7-8; CDR3: CASSLGADRHYEQYF; DNA: TGTGCCAGCAGCTTAGGGGCAGACCGACACTACGAGCAGTACTTC
D: .; size: .; J: TRBJ2-5; V: TRBV2; CDR3: CASNGEGGETQYF; DNA: TGTGCCAGCAACGGGGAGGGGGGAGAGACCCAGTACTTC
D: TRBD1; size: few; J: TRBJ1-6; V: TRBV2; CDR3: CASSGPVQGNSPLHF; DNA: TGTGCCAGCAGTGGGCCTGTACAGGGGAATTCACCCCTCCACTTT
D: .; size: .; J: TRBJ1-1; V: TRBV19; CDR3: CASSPRQVNTEAFF; DNA: TGTGCCAGTAGTCCCAGACAGGTTAACACTGAAGCTTTCTTT
D: .; size: .; J: TRBJ1-5; V: TRBV28; CDR3: CASRKQGVSNQPQHF; DNA: TGTGCCAGCAGGAAACAGGGCGTGAGCAATCAGCCCCAGCATTTT
D: TRBD1; size: .; J: TRBJ1-2; V: TRBV5-1; CDR3: CASSLEDRSYYGYTF; DNA: TGCGCCAGCAGCTTGGAGGACAGGAGCTACTATGGCTACACCTTC
D: .; size: once; J: TRBJ2-1; V: TRBV11-3; CDR3: CASSLRAGARDEQFF; DNA: TGTGCCAGCAGCTTACGGGCAGGGGCTCGGGATGAGCAGTTCTTC
D: TRBD1; size: .; J: TRBJ2-7; V: TRBV4-3; CDR3: CASSQGVAPTYEQYF; DNA: TGCGCCAGCAGTCAGGGGGTGGCCCCAACCTACGAGCAGTACTTC
D: TRBD2; size: .; J: TRBJ2-1; V: TRBV6-5; CDR3: CASSYDSGGSYNEQFF; DNA: TGTGCCAGCAGTTACGATAGCGGGGGCTCCTACAATGAGCAGTTCTTC
D: .; size: once; J: TRBJ2-2; V: TRBV23-1; CDR3: CASSQSGQGVNTGELFF; DNA: TGCGCCAGCAGTCAATCTGGGCAGGGTGTTAACACCGGGGAGCTGTTTTTT
D: .; size: .; J: TRBJ2-2; V: TRBV4-1; CDR3: CASSQVASGQPNTGELFF; DNA: TGCGCCAGCAGCCAAGTGGCTAGCGGACAGCCGAACACCGGGGAGCTGTTTTTT
D: .; size: .; J: TRBJ2-7; V: TRBV6-1; CDR3: CASTTSPYEQYF; DNA: TGTGCCAGCACTACTTCACCCTACGAGCAGTACTTC
D: TRBD1; size: once; J: TRBJ1-1; V: TRBV15; CDR3: CATSRVGQGSDAFF; DNA: TGTGCCACCAGCAGAGTGGGACAGGGGTCTGACGCTTTCTTT
D: .; size: .; J: TRBJ1-6; V: TRBV7-6; CDR3: CASRRDADNSPLHF; DNA: TGTGCCAGCAGGCGGGACGCCGATAATTCACCCCTCCACTTT
D: .; size: few; J: TRBJ1-1; V: TRBV14; CDR3: CASRSYGRELNTEAFF; DNA: TGTGCCAGCAGGTCCTACGGGAGGGAGCTGAACACTGAAGCTTTCTTT
D: TRBD2; size: .; J: TRBJ2-3; V: TRBV29-1; CDR3: CSVGTSGSPNPTDTQYF; DNA: TGCAGCGTTGGGACTAGCGGGAGTCCAAACCCCACAGATACGCAGTATTTT
D: TRBD1; size: .; J: TRBJ1-1; V: TRBV4-2; CDR3: CASSQDRVQGHTEAFF; DNA: TGTGCCAGCAGCCAAGATCGCGTACAGGGGCACACTGAAGCTTTCTTT
D: TRBD2; size: .; J: TRBJ2-5; V: TRBV4-1; CDR3: CASSQIQAGGETQYF; DNA: TGCGCCAGCAGCCAAATACAAGCGGGAGGGGAGACCCAGTACTTC
D: TRBD1; size: .; J: TRBJ1-2; V: TRBV5-5; CDR3: CASSWGTGKDYGYTF; DNA: TGTGCCAGCAGCTGGGGGACAGGGAAGGACTATGGCTACACCTTC
D: .; size: .; J: TRBJ2-6; V: TRBV2; CDR3: CASSDRSLRGANVLTF; DNA: TGTGCCAGCAGTGACCGTTCTCTTCGGGGTGCCAACGTCCTGACTTTC
D: TRBD1; size: .; J: TRBJ2-2; V: TRBV25-1; CDR3: CASSKQGKGGELFF; DNA: TGTGCCAGCAGCAAACAGGGGAAGGGGGGGGAGCTGTTTTTT
D: .; size: .; J: TRBJ2-5; V: TRBV6-1; CDR3: CASSSYYARGETQYF; DNA: TGTGCCAGCAGTTCGTACTATGCGCGGGGTGAGACCCAGTACTTC
D: TRBD2; size: .; J: TRBJ2-3; V: TRBV29-1; CDR3: CSVLRGDYTQYF; DNA: TGCAGCGTTTTGCGGGGGGACTATACGCAGTATTTT
D: .; size: .; J: TRBJ1-1; V: TRBV5-4; CDR3: CASRLGGGRTEAFF; DNA: TGTGCCAGCAGACTGGGAGGCGGAAGAACTGAAGCTTTCTTT
D: .; size: .; J: TRBJ1-3; V: TRBV4-1; CDR3: CASSQGTPSGNTIYF; DNA: TGCGCCAGCAGCCAAGGGACACCCTCTGGAAACACCATATATTTT
D: TRBD1; size: .; J: TRBJ2-1; V: TRBV29-1; CDR3: CSVEEAQGGGNEQFF; DNA: TGCAGCGTTGAAGAAGCACAGGGGGGAGGCAATGAGCAGTTCTTC
D: .; size: few; J: TRBJ1-5; V: TRBV7-2; CDR3: CASSLEGRNQPQHF; DNA: TGTGCCAGCAGCTTAGAGGGGCGAAATCAGCCCCAGCATTTT
D: .; size: many; J: TRBJ2-5; V: TRBV19; CDR3: CASSIQTTQETQYF; DNA: TGTGCCAGTAGTATACAGACAACACAAGAGACCCAGTACTTC
D: TRBD1; size: .; J: TRBJ1-6; V: TRBV7-9; CDR3: CASSLGFPDREGSPLHF; DNA: TGTGCCAGCAGCTTAGGGTTCCCTGACAGGGAAGGATCACCCCTCCACTTT
D: TRBD1; size: .; J: TRBJ1-2; V: TRBV5-8; CDR3: CASSRWTGSNTF; DNA: TGTGCCAGCAGCAGATGGACAGGGTCAAACACCTTC
D: TRBD2; size: once; J: TRBJ2-1; V: TRBV4-3; CDR3: CASSLTSSGTAGHEQFF; DNA: TGCGCCAGCAGCCTAACGTCTAGCGGGACCGCAGGCCATGAGCAGTTCTTC
D: TRBD1; size: .; J: TRBJ1-6; V: TRBV7-9; CDR3: CASSTQGVGDNSPLHF; DNA: TGTGCCAGCAGCACTCAGGGGGTAGGAGATAATTCACCCCTCCACTTT
D: TRBD2; size: .; J: TRBJ2-1; V: TRBV11-2; CDR3: CASSRTTSGGFYNEQFF; DNA: TGTGCCAGCAGCCGAACAACTAGCGGGGGGTTCTACAATGAGCAGTTCTTC
D: .; size: once; J: TRBJ1-1; V: TRBV6-1; CDR3: CASSEIIEAFF; DNA: TGTGCCAGCAGTGAAATAATTGAAGCTTTCTTT
D: TRBD2; size: once; J: TRBJ2-2; V: TRBV5-1; CDR3: CASRGLAGASIGELFF; DNA: TGCGCCAGCAGGGGACTAGCGGGAGCCTCCATCGGGGAGCTGTTTTTT
D: TRBD2; size: .; J: TRBJ2-1; V: TRBV30; CDR3: CAWSVQAGPGKQFF; DNA: TGTGCCTGGAGTGTACAAGCGGGGCCGGGAAAGCAGTTCTTC
D: TRBD1; size: .; J: TRBJ2-7; V: TRBV29-1; CDR3: CSVAGGTDYEQYF; DNA: TGCAGCGTTGCAGGGGGAACCGATTACGAGCAGTACTTC
D: .; size: .; J: TRBJ2-2; V: TRBV6-1; CDR3: CASSDIAATGELFF; DNA: TGTGCCAGCAGTGATATAGCGGCCACCGGGGAGCTGTTTTTT
D: TRBD2; size: .; J: TRBJ2-5; V: TRBV10-3; CDR3: CASWGGWGQETQYF; DNA: TGTGCCTCCTGGGGGGGATGGGGACAAGAGACCCAGTACTTC
D: TRBD2; size: .; J: TRBJ2-7; V: TRBV7-9; CDR3: CASSLSGTSGSYEQYF; DNA: TGTGCCAGCAGCTTATCTGGGACTAGCGGCTCCTACGAGCAGTACTTC
D: .; size: .; J: TRBJ1-1; V: TRBV6-5; CDR3: CASWLGAPVTEAFF; DNA: TGTGCCAGCTGGCTTGGGGCCCCAGTCACTGAAGCTTTCTTT
D: TRBD1; size: .; J: TRBJ2-3; V: TRBV5-1; CDR3: CASSSHRGRDTQYF; DNA: TGCGCCAGCAGCTCCCACAGGGGTCGAGATACGCAGTATTTT
D: TRBD1; size: .; J: TRBJ1-6; V: TRBV18; CDR3: CASSRGQGDNSPLHF; DNA: TGTGCCAGCTCACGGGGACAGGGTGATAATTCACCCCTCCACTTT
D: TRBD1; size: .; J: TRBJ1-1; V: TRBV7-9; CDR3: CASSLAVGGQVLMNTEAFF; DNA: TGTGCCAGCAGCTTAGCGGTGGGAGGACAGGTCCTTATGAACACTGAAGCTTTCTTT
D: TRBD1; size: few; J: TRBJ1-5; V: TRBV30; CDR3: CAWSAGQGHQPQHF; DNA: TGTGCCTGGAGTGCGGGACAGGGGCACCAGCCCCAGCATTTT
D: TRBD2; size: once; J: TRBJ2-2; V: TRBV2; CDR3: CASSPSGGAWTGELFF; DNA: TGTGCCAGCAGCCCTAGCGGGGGGGCTTGGACCGGGGAGCTGTTTTTT
D: TRBD1; size: .; J: TRBJ2-7; V: TRBV6-5; CDR3: CASSRTGVYEQYF; DNA: TGTGCCAGCAGTCGGACAGGGGTCTACGAGCAGTACTTC
D: .; size: once; J: TRBJ1-5; V: TRBV5-6; CDR3: CASSSYDGVQPQHF; DNA: TGTGCCAGCAGCTCCTACGACGGGGTTCAGCCCCAGCATTTT
D: .; size: .; J: TRBJ1-1; V: TRBV6-1; CDR3: CASSPSGGVTEAFF; DNA: TGTGCCAGCAGTCCCAGCGGGGGGGTTACTGAAGCTTTCTTT
D: TRBD1; size: few; J: TRBJ1-5; V: TRBV27; CDR3: CASSLFGTGNQPQHF; DNA: TGTGCCAGCAGTTTATTCGGGACAGGGAATCAGCCCCAGCATTTT
D: .; size: .; J: TRBJ2-1; V: TRBV28; CDR3: CASSSPLGTTNNEQFF; DNA: TGTGCCAGCAGTTCCCCCCTGGGGACAACTAACAATGAGCAGTTCTTC
D: .; size: .; J: TRBJ1-1; V: TRBV27; CDR3: CASSFWGGDTEAFF; DNA: TGTGCCAGCAGTTTTTGGGGAGGCGACACTGAAGCTTTCTTT
D: .; size: once; J: TRBJ2-1; V: TRBV4-1; CDR3: CASSQVAGSSYNEQFF; DNA: TGCGCCAGCAGCCAAGTTGCGGGGAGCTCCTACAATGAGCAGTTCTTC
D: .; size: .; J: TRBJ1-2; V: TRBV27; CDR3: CASSYTGGFKNYGYTF; DNA: TGTGCCAGCAGTTATACAGGAGGGTTTAAGAACTATGGCTACACCTTC